This TCR beta chain originates from a study of response to subunit inactivated influenza vaccine. This clonotype has more than one count but fewer than ten. The antigen is not known. Whole-study findings and limits: Each seasonal influenza vaccination, the authors suggested, recruits few new T cells.

Looked up from germline, CDR1 is DFQATT and CDR2 is SNEGSKA (reference sequence). This CDR3 region has 13 residues. Losses at the gene ends were 2 bases for V and 6 bases for J; bases not matched to a gene: 6. One entry per CDR3 protein, called by TCRdb with MiXCR from the RT-PCR reads. The sample lists 500,000 to 550,000 distinct CDR3 sequences; 20% to 25% were seen once. The sample was also reused in another study, on T cells expressing NK-cell markers. As that report states: Making the TCR beta cDNA relied on 5'RACE template switching with UMIs. The study found dominant NKG2C+ clonotypes at about 1.0-8% of CD8+ T cells in five or six donors. Once again these clonotypes came out on top in the CD3+CD56-NKG2C+ fraction of four donors. HCMV specificity of expanded NKG2C+ T cell clones remained unclear.

The chain carries TRBV20-1 and TRBJ1-1, with TRBD1 matching over 7 bases. The starting material was CD4+ T cells sorted from PBMCs, obtained 12 days after vaccination. This receptor was obtained from a man aged 45-65 years who received an inactivated influenza vaccine. The chain's CDR3 is CSARRGTGAEAFF. In nucleotides, the CDR3 is TGCAGTGCTAGAAGGGGTACAGGGGCTGAAGCTTTCTTT.